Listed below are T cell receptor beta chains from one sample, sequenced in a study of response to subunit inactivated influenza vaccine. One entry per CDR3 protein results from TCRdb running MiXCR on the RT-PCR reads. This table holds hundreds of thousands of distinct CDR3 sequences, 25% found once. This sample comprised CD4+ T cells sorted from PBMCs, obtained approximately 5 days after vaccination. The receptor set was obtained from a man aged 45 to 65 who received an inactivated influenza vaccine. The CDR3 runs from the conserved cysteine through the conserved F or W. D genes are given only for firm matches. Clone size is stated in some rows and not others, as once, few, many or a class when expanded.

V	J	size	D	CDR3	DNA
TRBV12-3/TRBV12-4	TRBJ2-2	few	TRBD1	CASSLRTGATNGELFF	TGTGCCAGCAGTTTACGGACAGGGGCAACGAACGGGGAGCTGTTTTTT
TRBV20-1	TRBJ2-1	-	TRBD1	CSARNTGGSNEQFF	TGCAGTGCTAGGAATACAGGGGGTAGCAATGAGCAGTTCTTC
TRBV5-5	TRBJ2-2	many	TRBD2	CASSPRQAGSTGELFF	TGTGCCAGCAGCCCCCGACAAGCGGGAAGTACCGGGGAGCTGTTTTTT
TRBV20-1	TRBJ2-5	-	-	CSASTGTGQETQYF	TGCAGTGCTAGTACCGGGACGGGACAAGAGACCCAGTACTTC
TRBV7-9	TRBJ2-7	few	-	CASSLVLTSLDEQYF	TGTGCCAGCAGCTTAGTTCTCACCTCCCTGGACGAGCAGTACTTC
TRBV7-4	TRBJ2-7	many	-	CASSLGESRYEQYF	TGTGCCAGCAGCTTAGGGGAATCGAGGTACGAGCAGTACTTC
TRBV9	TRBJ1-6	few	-	CASSTRDSPLHF	TGTGCCAGCAGCACCCGGGATTCACCCCTCCACTTT
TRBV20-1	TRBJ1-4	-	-	CSASRGRGEKLFF	TGCAGTGCTAGTCGCGGTCGGGGCGAAAAACTGTTTTTT
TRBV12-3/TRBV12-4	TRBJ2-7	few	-	CASSYAPGVGSYEQYF	TGTGCCAGCAGCTACGCGCCAGGAGTTGGGTCCTACGAGCAGTACTTC
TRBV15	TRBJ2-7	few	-	CATSRSWSYEQYF	TGTGCCACCAGCAGGTCATGGAGCTACGAGCAGTACTTC
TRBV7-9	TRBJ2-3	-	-	CASSLYGGRTDTQYF	TGTGCCAGCAGCTTATACGGGGGACGCACAGATACGCAGTATTTT
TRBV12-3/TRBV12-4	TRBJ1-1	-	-	CASSPRGGTEAFF	TGTGCCAGCAGTCCCAGGGGTGGGACTGAAGCTTTCTTT
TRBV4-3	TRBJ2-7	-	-	CASSQDLAGTYEQYF	TGCGCCAGCAGCCAAGATCTGGCAGGAACCTACGAGCAGTACTTC
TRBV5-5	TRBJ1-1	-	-	CASSLGPGLPGGAFF	TGTGCCAGCAGCTTGGGGCCAGGCCTTCCCGGTGGAGCTTTCTTT
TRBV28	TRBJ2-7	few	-	CASSFQIVSYEQYF	TGTGCCAGCAGTTTCCAGATTGTCTCCTACGAGCAGTACTTC
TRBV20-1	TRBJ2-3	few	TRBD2	CSAPPGTSGGADTQYF	TGCAGTGCTCCCCCTGGGACTAGCGGGGGTGCAGATACGCAGTATTTT
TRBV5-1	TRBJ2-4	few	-	CASSLGPIQYF	TGCGCCAGCAGCTTGGGGCCTATTCAGTACTTC
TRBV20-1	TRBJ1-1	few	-	CSAVTVMNTEAFF	TGCAGTGCCGTTACAGTCATGAACACTGAAGCTTTCTTT
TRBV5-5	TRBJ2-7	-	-	CASSFGGTRGYEQYF	TGTGCCAGCAGCTTTGGTGGGACTCGAGGCTACGAGCAGTACTTC
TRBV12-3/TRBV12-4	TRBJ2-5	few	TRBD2	CASSLWRGGQETQYF	TGTGCCAGCAGTTTATGGCGGGGGGGACAAGAGACCCAGTACTTC
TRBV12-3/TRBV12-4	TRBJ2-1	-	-	CASSLRRREQFF	TGTGCCAGCAGTTTAAGGCGTCGTGAGCAGTTCTTC
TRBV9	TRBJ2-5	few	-	CASSVGRPPETQYF	TGTGCCAGCAGCGTCGGCCGACCGCCCGAGACCCAGTACTTC
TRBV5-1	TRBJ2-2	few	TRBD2	CASSLKGASGSPGELFF	TGCGCCAGCAGCTTGAAGGGGGCTAGCGGGAGTCCCGGGGAGCTGTTTTTT